The 32 T cell receptor beta chains below all came from one sample that was sequenced in a study of T cells in Graves' hyperthyroidism and ophthalmopathy. Amplification targeted TCR beta CDR3 regions from RNA transcripts. The TCR CDR3 first-round RT-PCR relied on the HTBI primer set. One entry per CDR3 protein results from TCRdb running MiXCR on the multiplex PCR reads. The table lists about 640,000 distinct CDR3 sequences, more than 20% of them singletons, with approximately 30% in the top ten. The source material was blood. Every receptor here comes from a man aged 25-45 years with Graves' ophthalmopathy.

This clonotype was detected many times. The rearrangement joins TRBV24-1 to TRBJ2-7; D gene ambiguous. This CDR3 contains 12 residues. V was trimmed by 5 bases and J by 7 bases, leaving 11 bases between them. Germline lookup yields CDR1 KGHDR and CDR2 SFDVKD. CDR3 nucleotides: TGTGCCACCAGTGGCATTTCTGGAGAGCAGTACTTC. Amino acids: CATSGISGEQYF.

A few counts support this clonotype. The chain couples TRBV5-8 to TRBJ2-3; TRBD2 matches at 7 bases. This CDR3 has 15 amino acids. J lost 1 base, V lost 4 bases, and 6 bases had no gene match. In germline, CDR1 is SGHTS, CDR2 YDEGEE. DNA of the CDR3: TGTGCCAGCAGCAATCCTAGCGGACGCACAGATACGCAGTATTTT. This gives the protein CASSNPSGRTDTQYF.

CDR3 DNA sequence: TGTGCCAGCAGCTTAGCGGTTGGACAGGGGAACAATGAGCAGTTCTTC. It encodes CASSLAVGQGNNEQFF. This rearrangement joins TRBV7-2 to TRBJ2-1; 9 bases are a match to TRBD1. The V and J ends lost 0 bases and 5 bases, in that order; junction bases with no gene match: 5. Germline assignment: CDR1 SGHTA and CDR2 FQGNSA. The CDR3 contains 16 residues.

This clonotype has at least ten counts. This chain joins TRBV5-1 and TRBJ2-1; 13 nucleotides agree with TRBD2. V lost 3 bases and J lost 7; bases outside the gene matches: 7. Germline lookup yields CDR1 SGHRS and CDR2 YFSETQ. There are 16 residues in the CDR3. CDR3 DNA: TGCGCCAGCAGCTCCACCGGACTAGCGGGAGCGAATGAGCAGTTCTTC. This gives the protein CASSSTGLAGANEQFF.

CDR3 protein: CASSSRPGLITDTQYF. DNA for the CDR3: TGTGCCAGCAGTTCACGACCGGGACTTATCACAGATACGCAGTATTTT. The chain combines TRBV6-2 or TRBV6-3 with TRBJ2-3, with TRBD2 as a possible D gene (6 bases). Per germline, CDR1 MNHEY and CDR2 SVGEGT. The CDR3 has 16 amino acids. Trimming cost V 4 bases and J 2 bases, with 16 bases left between them.

This chain links TRBV7-9 with TRBJ2-7; the match to TRBD2 covers 10 bases. The CDR3 sequence is 15 residues long. J lost 2 bases, V lost 2 bases, and 3 bases had no gene match. Per germline, CDR1 SEHNR and CDR2 FQNEAQ (reference sequence). As DNA, the CDR3 is TGTGCCAGCAGCTTATTTACTAGCGGGACCTACGAGCAGTACTTC. Its translation: CASSLFTSGTYEQYF. The full variable domain, with the rest looked up from reference TRBV7-9 and TRBJ2-7, is DTGVSQNPRHKITKRGQNVTFRCDPISEHNRLYWYRQTLGQGPEFLTYFQNEAQLEKSRLLSDRFSAERPKGSFSTLEIQRTEQGDSAMYLCASSLFTSGTYEQYFGPGTRLTVT.

V gene TRBV6-5 combines with J gene TRBJ2-3; D possibly corresponds to TRBD2 (5 bases). Germline assignment: CDR1 MNHEY and CDR2 SVGAGI. There are 14 residues in the CDR3. Trimming shortened V by 4 bases and J by 2 bases, and 10 bases separated the two germline ends. The CDR3 sequence: CASSFAGNTDTQYF. CDR3 bases: TGTGCCAGCAGTTTTGCGGGCAACACAGATACGCAGTATTTT.

This clonotype was counted ten times or more. The rearrangement links TRBV2 to TRBJ2-1, with 8 bases aligning to TRBD2. CDR1 and CDR2 from the germline V gene are SNHLY and FYNNEI. CDR3 size: 13 residues. Unmatched junction bases numbered 5, after V lost 7 bases and J lost 6 bases. CDR3 sequence: CASTGLAINEQFF. In DNA, the CDR3 is TGTGCCAGCACTGGACTAGCTATCAATGAGCAGTTCTTC. The entire variable domain, with the rest obtained from reference TRBV2 and TRBJ2-1, is as follows: EPEVTQTPSHQVTQMGQEVILRCVPISNHLYFYWYRQILGQKVEFLVSFYNNEISEKSEIFDDQFSVERPDGSNFTLKIRSTKLEDSAMYFCASTGLAINEQFFGPGTRLTVL.

The chain carries TRBV7-3 and TRBJ2-1; 11 nucleotides agree with TRBD2. Trimming cost V 4 bases and J 3 bases; bases outside gene matches: 5. This CDR3 comprises 16 residues. Germline V gene sequence: CDR1 SGHTA, CDR2 FQGTGA. This CDR3 reads CASSSGTSGSYNEQFF. In nucleotides, the CDR3 is TGTGCCAGCAGCTCCGGGACTAGCGGAAGCTACAATGAGCAGTTCTTC.

J is TRBJ1-2 and V is TRBV5-1; D is uncertain. Trimming removed 4 bases from V and 0 bases from J, with 16 bases in between. Looked up from germline, CDR1 is SGHRS and CDR2 is YFSETQ. CDR3 length equals 16 residues. The CDR3 DNA reads TGCGCCAGCAGCCCCGGGCCCCTGGGCCCTAACTATGGCTACACCTTC. Translation gives CASSPGPLGPNYGYTF.

V is TRBV2 and J is TRBJ2-1; TRBD2 aligns across 10 bases. The CDR3 sequence is 15 residues long. Trimming took 4 bases from V and 6 from J; bases not matched to a gene: 6. Germline CDR1 is SNHLY and CDR2 is FYNNEI. CDR3: CASSVLAGGGNEQFF. CDR3 in DNA: TGTGCCAGCAGTGTATTAGCGGGAGGTGGCAATGAGCAGTTCTTC.

This clonotype is a singleton in its sample. The chain has TRBV5-1 and TRBJ2-7; 7 bases are shared with TRBD1. V lost 7 bases, J lost 4 bases, and 5 bases stayed unmatched. Germline-derived CDR1 and CDR2 are SGHRS and YFSETQ. The CDR3 has 12 amino acids. CDR3 sequence (DNA): TGCGCCAGCCACGACAGGGAGTACGAGCAGTACTTC. It translates to CASHDREYEQYF.

This clonotype has at least ten counts. The chain combines TRBV20-1 with TRBJ2-7; TRBD2 aligns across 10 bases. Germline values: CDR1 DFQATT, CDR2 SNEGSKA (reference sequence). CDR3 length equals 14 residues. Trimming took 6 bases from V and 3 from J; bases not matched to a gene: 8. The CDR3 nucleotides are TGCAGTGCATTCGGACTAGCGGTCTTCTACGAGCAGTACTTC. It specifies CSAFGLAVFYEQYF.

This clonotype was found many times. This chain uses TRBV7-2 with TRBJ2-3; tentative D call: TRBD2 (6 bases). The V end lost 7 bases, the J end lost 3 bases, and 17 bases lay between the germline ends. The CDR3 spans 15 residues. The V gene's germline CDR1 is SGHTA and CDR2 FQGNSA. In nucleotides, the CDR3 is TGTGCCAGCACAGTTGTCGGGAGCATGACAGATACGCAGTATTTT. Translating it yields CASTVVGSMTDTQYF. Using reference TRBV7-2 and TRBJ2-3 for the parts outside the CDR3, the full variable domain is GAGVSQSPSNKVTEKGKDVELRCDPISGHTALYWYRQSLGQGLEFLIYFQGNSAPDKSGLPSDRFSAERTGGSVSTLTIQRTQQEDSAVYLCASTVVGSMTDTQYFGPGTRLTVL.

V gene TRBV5-4 combines with J gene TRBJ1-2; D is undetermined. V lost 2 bases, J lost 0 bases, and 11 bases lay in between. CDR3 length: 15 amino acids. The germline V gene has CDR1 SGHNT and CDR2 YYREEE (reference sequence). CDR3: CASSFDRVSNYGYTF. In DNA form, the CDR3 reads TGTGCCAGCAGCTTTGACCGAGTGTCTAACTATGGCTACACCTTC. The full variable domain, rest sourced from reference TRBV5-4 and TRBJ1-2, is ETGVTQSPTHLIKTRGQQVTLRCSSQSGHNTVSWYQQALGQGPQFIFQYYREEENGRGNFPPRFSGLQFPNYSSELNVNALELDDSALYLCASSFDRVSNYGYTFGSGTRLTVV.

There are a few counts of this clonotype. This rearrangement joins TRBV18 to TRBJ2-1; no clear D gene. Trimming shortened V by 0 bases and J by 4 bases, and 10 bases separated the two germline ends. There are 15 residues in the CDR3. CDR1 and CDR2 (germline): KGHSH, LQKENI. Here the CDR3 reads CASSPPISGYNEQFF. The CDR3 DNA is TGTGCCAGCTCACCACCCATATCCGGGTACAATGAGCAGTTCTTC.

CDR3 sequence reads: CASTNWASSYNEQFF. DNA of the CDR3: TGTGCCAGCACCAACTGGGCGAGCTCCTACAATGAGCAGTTCTTC. The chain is built from TRBV12-3 or TRBV12-4 and TRBJ2-1, with no clear D. V lost 7 bases and J lost 0, with 13 bases in between. There are 15 residues in the CDR3.

This clonotype occurred a few times. The gene calls are TRBV30 and TRBJ2-1; possibly TRBD1 for D (5 bases). Per germline, CDR1 GTSNPN and CDR2 SVGIG (reference sequence). The CDR3 covers 14 residues. V was cut by 4 bases and J by 1 base, with 11 bases left in between. The CDR3 protein is CAWNLRQSYNEQFF. CDR3 bases: TGTGCCTGGAACCTTAGACAGTCCTACAATGAGCAGTTCTTC.

The V call is TRBV20-1, the J call TRBJ2-3; possible D gene TRBD1, 7 bases. V was clipped by 2 bases and J by 0 bases, with 30 bases between them. Germline CDR1 DFQATT, CDR2 SNEGSKA (reference sequence). CDR3 length: 21 amino acids. CDR3 in DNA: TGCAGTGCTAGAAGGCCCCCTGCAGGGGGTGGCGGGACAAGGAGCACAGATACGCAGTATTTT. Translating gives CSARRPPAGGGGTRSTDTQYF.

The chain is built from TRBV3-1 and TRBJ2-7; D is possibly TRBD1 (6 bases). Trimming shortened V by 2 bases and J by 4 bases, and 15 bases separated the two germline ends. Germline CDR1 and CDR2: LGHDT and YNNKEL (reference sequence). This CDR3 spans 15 amino acids. The DNA for the CDR3 is TGTGCCAGCAGCCAATTCTCAGGGGATCCATACGAGCAGTACTTC. It codes for CASSQFSGDPYEQYF.

CDR3 amino acids: CASSLTREQETQYF. CDR3 sequence (DNA): TGTGCCAGCAGTTTAACGCGGGAGCAAGAGACCCAGTACTTC. The genes are TRBV28 and TRBJ2-5; 7 nucleotides line up with TRBD2. The CDR3 is made up of 14 amino acids. V shed 2 bases and J 2 bases; nucleotides not matched to a gene: 2. Germline CDR1 reads MDHEN; CDR2 reads SYDVKM.

The CDR3 reads CASSPSTGHEAFF. The CDR3 DNA follows: TGTGCCAGCAGCCCTTCGACCGGGCATGAAGCTTTCTTT. The chain combines TRBV14 with TRBJ1-1; D unresolved. CDR3 size: 13 residues. Deletions cut 4 bases from V and 7 bases from J, with 13 bases between. Germline lookup yields CDR1 SGHDN and CDR2 FVKESK.

This chain joins TRBV9 and TRBJ1-2; 11 bases align to TRBD1. The germline V gene encodes CDR1 SGDLS and CDR2 YYNGEE. Trimming cost V 1 base and J 7 bases; bases outside gene matches: 15. The CDR3 is made up of 18 amino acids. The CDR3 DNA sequence: TGTGCCAGCAGCGTATACGAAACGGACAGGGGGCGACCGGGTGGCTACACCTTC. Translating it yields CASSVYETDRGRPGGYTF.

This chain connects TRBV2 to TRBJ2-1; no firm D call. The V end lost 6 bases, the J end lost 2 bases, and 8 bases lay between the germline ends. The CDR3 has 13 residues. Germline V lookup: CDR1 SNHLY, CDR2 FYNNEI. CDR3 protein: CASRATAYNEQFF. CDR3 in DNA: TGTGCCAGCAGGGCGACGGCCTACAATGAGCAGTTCTTC.

This clonotype came up many times. The chain has TRBV7-2 and TRBJ2-5; TRBD1 agrees at 9 bases. V was clipped by 5 bases and J by 5 bases; unmatched bases: 6. CDR1 is SGHTA, CDR2 FQGNSA, per germline. The CDR3 length is 14 residues. The CDR3 sequence is CASSADRGQETQYF. The CDR3 DNA reads as TGTGCCAGCAGCGCGGACAGGGGTCAGGAGACCCAGTACTTC.

This clonotype was recorded at least ten times. The chain links TRBV18 to TRBJ1-1; TRBD1 might be the D (5 bases). With 3 bases removed from V and 1 base from J, the gap between germline ends came to 9 bases. The germline CDR1 and CDR2 sequences are KGHSH and LQKENI. CDR3 length: 14 amino acids. The CDR3 spells CASSPWTSNTEAFF. The CDR3 bases are TGTGCCAGCTCACCTTGGACATCGAACACTGAAGCTTTCTTT.

This clonotype was found many times. The chain has TRBV28 and TRBJ1-5; no clear D. Trimming removed 2 bases from V and 5 bases from J, with 10 bases in between. CDR1 is MDHEN, CDR2 SYDVKM, per germline. The CDR3 covers 14 residues. The CDR3: CASSLMRRHQPQHF. The CDR3, as DNA: TGTGCCAGCAGTTTAATGAGAAGGCATCAGCCCCAGCATTTT.

In this sample, this clonotype turned up many times. The gene calls are TRBV28 and TRBJ1-2, with D uncertain. Between the trimmed V and J ends, which lost 3 bases and 2 bases, there was a span of 7 bases. Germline lookup yields CDR1 MDHEN and CDR2 SYDVKM. This CDR3 has 13 amino acids. This chain's CDR3 is CASSFDQNYGYTF. The CDR3 nucleotides are TGTGCCAGCAGTTTCGATCAGAACTATGGCTACACCTTC.

Only a few counts were recorded for this clonotype. The chain couples TRBV5-1 to TRBJ1-1; 8 positions agree with TRBD1. CDR3 size: 16 residues. CDR1 SGHRS and CDR2 YFSETQ come from the germline V gene. V shed 2 bases and J 1 base; nucleotides not matched to a gene: 7. CDR3 region: CASSFGLGTGNTEAFF. The CDR3 coding sequence is TGCGCCAGCAGCTTTGGGTTAGGGACAGGGAACACTGAAGCTTTCTTT.

The sample holds many counts of this clonotype. The V and J genes are TRBV5-1 and TRBJ2-1; weak D call: TRBD2 (6 bases). Trimming removed 4 bases from V and 0 bases from J, with 14 bases in between. Germline V gene data show CDR1 as SGHRS and CDR2 as YFSETQ. The CDR3 spans 16 residues. DNA for the CDR3: TGCGCCAGCAGCGGGCCGGGACTTGGCTCCTACAATGAGCAGTTCTTC. It specifies CASSGPGLGSYNEQFF.

This clonotype came up many times. The V gene is TRBV12-3 or TRBV12-4, the J gene TRBJ1-2; no reliable D call. The CDR3 extends over 12 amino acids. Between the trimmed V and J ends, which lost 6 bases and 8 bases, there was a span of 13 bases. The CDR3: CASRLGPGGYTF. Here the CDR3 DNA reads TGTGCCAGCAGACTCGGACCCGGAGGCTACACCTTC.

This clonotype was observed at least ten times. The rearrangement links TRBV20-1 to TRBJ1-1; 12 bases match TRBD1. This CDR3 is built from 15 residues. V shed 3 bases, J shed 4 bases, and the junction held 6 bases outside the gene matches. Germline V gene sequence: CDR1 DFQATT, CDR2 SNEGSKA (reference sequence). CDR3 DNA sequence: TGCAGTGCTAGCCGGGACAGGGGGCGCGGCACTGAAGCTTTCTTT. Its translation is CSASRDRGRGTEAFF.